These 3 T cell receptor beta chains were sequenced from one sample in a study of CD8 T cells in Susac syndrome. Random hexamers were used to reverse transcribe an amount of about 0.45 to 1 ug RNA. TCRdb recomputed calls from the immunoSEQ multiplex PCR reads with MiXCR, one row per CDR3 protein. This repertoire shows 160,000 or so distinct CDR3 sequences, about 95% found once; its top ten account for 0.16%. Sequencing used CD4+ T cells from PBMCs. The receptors here all came from a human donor with Susac syndrome.

DNA for the CDR3: TGTGCCACCATCCAGGGGAACACGGATACGCAGTATTTT. It specifies CATIQGNTDTQYF. The genes are TRBV10-3 and TRBJ2-3, with D possibly matching TRBD1 (6 bases). The CDR3 consists of 13 residues. In germline, CDR1 is ENHRY, CDR2 SYGVKD. V lost 10 bases, J lost 6 bases, and 17 bases lay in between.

J is TRBJ1-3 and V is TRBV12-3 or TRBV12-4; no reliable D call. The CDR3 extends over 15 amino acids. Trimming left V 8 bases short and J 0 bases short, with 14 bases between. The CDR3 reads CASGRDGASGNTIYF. CDR3 in DNA: TGTGCCAGCGGTCGAGACGGAGCCTCTGGAAACACCATATATTTT.

CDR3 protein: CSARKDRGTPLHF. In nucleotides, the CDR3 is TGCAGTGCTAGAAAGGACAGGGGCACACCCCTCCACTTT. The V and J genes are TRBV20-1 and TRBJ1-6; 9 bases are a match to TRBD1. CDR3 size: 13 residues. The junction had 4 bases not matched to a gene; V was cut back by 2 bases and J by 11 bases. CDR1 is DFQATT, CDR2 SNEGSKA, per germline (reference sequence).